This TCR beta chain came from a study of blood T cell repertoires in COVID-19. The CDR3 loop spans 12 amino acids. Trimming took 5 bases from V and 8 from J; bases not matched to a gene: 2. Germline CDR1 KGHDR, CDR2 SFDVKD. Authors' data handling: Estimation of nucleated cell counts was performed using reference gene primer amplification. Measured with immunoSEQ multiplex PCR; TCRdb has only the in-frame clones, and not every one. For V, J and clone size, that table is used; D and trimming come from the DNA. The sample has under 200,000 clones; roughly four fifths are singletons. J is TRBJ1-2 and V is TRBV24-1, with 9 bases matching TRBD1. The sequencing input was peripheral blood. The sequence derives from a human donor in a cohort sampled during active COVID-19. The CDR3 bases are TGTGCCACCAGTGGGACAGGGGAAGGCTACACCTTC. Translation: CATSGTGEGYTF.